The sequence of this T cell receptor (beta chain) was determined in a study of blood T cell repertoires in COVID-19. About the research overall: PBMCs, B-cell-depleted T cells, or T cells were the source of the cDNA or gDNA that made up the material.

TCRdb's table, derived via immunoSEQ multiplex PCR, lists solely in-frame clones and lacks some. The sample consists of about 120,000 clones, roughly 80% of them appearing once. The source of this sequence is a man in his 70s with acute or convalescent COVID-19. The specimen was peripheral blood.

The CDR3 region has the DNA TGTGCCAGCAGCTTAAGTGCCGGCTCTGGGGCCAACGTCCTGACTTTC. Its protein is CASSLSAGSGANVLTF. The V and J genes are TRBV7-2 and TRBJ2-6; no clear D gene. Germline V lookup: CDR1 SGHTA, CDR2 FQGNSA. CDR3 length: 16 residues. V was clipped by 2 bases and J by 0 bases, with 8 bases between them.